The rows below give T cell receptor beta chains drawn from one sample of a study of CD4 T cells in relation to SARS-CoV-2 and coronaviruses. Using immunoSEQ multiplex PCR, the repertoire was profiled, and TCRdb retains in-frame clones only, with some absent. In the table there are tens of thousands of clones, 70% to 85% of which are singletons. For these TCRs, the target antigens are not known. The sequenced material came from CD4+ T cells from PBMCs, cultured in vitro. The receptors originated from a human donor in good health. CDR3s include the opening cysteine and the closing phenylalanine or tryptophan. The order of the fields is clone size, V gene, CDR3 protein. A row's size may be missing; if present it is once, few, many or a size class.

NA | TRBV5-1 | CASSLDGSSGRQQYF
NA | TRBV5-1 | CASRPGGFTDEQYF
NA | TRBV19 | CASRDPGRSYEQYF
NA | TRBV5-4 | CASSRTDRSSYEQYF
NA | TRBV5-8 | CASRAGNPGFVTQYF
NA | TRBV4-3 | CASSQGQGATEAFF
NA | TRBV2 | CASAEERGRSGFF
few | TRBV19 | CASSPGNYNSPLHF
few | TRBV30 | CAWSPPGQGAFTGELFF
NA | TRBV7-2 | CASSLEAGAEQYF
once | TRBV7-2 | CASSPRDYRGTEAFF
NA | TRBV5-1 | CASSLRLAGHTGDNEQFF
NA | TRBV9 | CASSLGLAGGHTDTQYF
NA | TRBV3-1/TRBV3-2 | CASSLGTPGREQFF
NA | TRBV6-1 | CASSEDAGGLYEQYF
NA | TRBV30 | CAFQANTEAFF
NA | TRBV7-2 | CASSLAWTRGYTF
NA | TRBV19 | CASRGQGFGEAFF
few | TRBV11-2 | CASSLALSPGQYF
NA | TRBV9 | CASSSGSALSGNTIYF
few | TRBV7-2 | CASSFTTSTDTQYF
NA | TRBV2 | CASTKRQGAGDTQYF
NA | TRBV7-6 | CASSPRPAANTGELFF
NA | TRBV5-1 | CASSAGQGSSSPLHF
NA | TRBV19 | CASRQGDTQYF
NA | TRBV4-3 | CASSQGDEDTQYF
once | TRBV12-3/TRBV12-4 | CASSLRDGGELFF
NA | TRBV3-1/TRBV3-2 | CASSQIRNQETQYF
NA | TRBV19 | CASSWGGGLGTNEQFF
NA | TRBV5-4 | CASSAEGGRATGELFF
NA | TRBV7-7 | CASRALAGKPGELFF
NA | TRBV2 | CASSEGREAFF
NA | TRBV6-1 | CASSEQLGGAHTGELFF
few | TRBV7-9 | CASSHLQGDYGYTF
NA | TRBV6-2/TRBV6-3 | CASSFSGTTQPQHF
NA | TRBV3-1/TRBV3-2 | CASGSQGRGSTEAFF
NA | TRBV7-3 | CASSPTKGAGELFF
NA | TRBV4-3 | CASSQDPPSGPYLLNEQFF
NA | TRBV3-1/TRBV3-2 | CASSQGDPDTQYF
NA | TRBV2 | CASRRTYTSTDTQYF
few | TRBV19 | CASSIGTGGNQPQHF
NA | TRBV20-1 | CSASPPSPQGGRETQYF
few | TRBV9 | CASSGGRGTGELFF
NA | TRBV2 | CASSVQGAQNGYTF
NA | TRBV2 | CASRSRNQETQYF
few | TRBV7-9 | CATTAYRGAGNGYTF
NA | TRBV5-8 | CASSPPSVQETQYF
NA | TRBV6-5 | CASSHDRELRGYTF
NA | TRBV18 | CASSRSGSTGELFF
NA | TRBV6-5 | CASSYGQGDTEAFF
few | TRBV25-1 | CASSYDRGPPHSYEQYF
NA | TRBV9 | CASSAKRAEQETQYF
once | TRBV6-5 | CASSPRGQGNQPQHF
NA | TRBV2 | CASAGLAFGETQYF
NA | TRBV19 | CASSRDREGYNEQFF
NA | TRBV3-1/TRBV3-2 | CASSPFGWTEQETQYF
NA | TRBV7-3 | CASSPELSSNYGYTF
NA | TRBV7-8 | CASSLALGLAGGQETQYF
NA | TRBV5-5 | CASSLRTPGNSPLHF
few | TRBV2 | CASRNSNYGYTF